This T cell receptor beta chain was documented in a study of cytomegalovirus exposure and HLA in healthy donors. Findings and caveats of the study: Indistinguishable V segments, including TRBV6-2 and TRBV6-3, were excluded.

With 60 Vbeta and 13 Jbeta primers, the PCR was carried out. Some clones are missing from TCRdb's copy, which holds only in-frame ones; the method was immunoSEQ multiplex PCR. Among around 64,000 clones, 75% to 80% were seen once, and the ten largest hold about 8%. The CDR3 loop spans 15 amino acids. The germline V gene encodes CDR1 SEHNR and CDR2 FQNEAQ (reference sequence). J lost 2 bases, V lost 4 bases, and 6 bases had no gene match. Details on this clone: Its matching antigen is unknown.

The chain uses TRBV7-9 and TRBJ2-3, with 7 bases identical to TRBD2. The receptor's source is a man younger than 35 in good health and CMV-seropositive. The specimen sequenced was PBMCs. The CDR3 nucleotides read TGTGCCAGCAGCTACCGGGACTATACCACAGATACGCAGTATTTT. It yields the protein CASSYRDYTTDTQYF.